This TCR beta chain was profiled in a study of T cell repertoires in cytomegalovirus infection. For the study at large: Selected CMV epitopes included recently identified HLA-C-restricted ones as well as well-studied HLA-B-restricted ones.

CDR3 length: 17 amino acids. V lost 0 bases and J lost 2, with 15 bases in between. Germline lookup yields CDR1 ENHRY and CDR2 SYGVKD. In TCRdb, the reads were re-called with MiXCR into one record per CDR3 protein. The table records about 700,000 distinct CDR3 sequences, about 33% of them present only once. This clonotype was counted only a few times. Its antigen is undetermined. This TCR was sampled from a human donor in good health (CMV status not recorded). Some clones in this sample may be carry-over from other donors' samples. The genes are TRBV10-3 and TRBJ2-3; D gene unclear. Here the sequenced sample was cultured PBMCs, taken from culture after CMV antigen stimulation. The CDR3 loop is CAISESSSPLNTDTQYF. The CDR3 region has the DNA TGTGCCATCAGTGAGTCGAGCTCTCCCCTAAACACAGATACGCAGTATTTT.